These 14 T cell receptor beta chains were all obtained from the same sample, sequenced in a study of vaccination and CD4 T cells after COVID-19. Oncomine TCR Beta short-read sequencing was applied to DNA from cultured CD4+ T cells. Via MiXCR, TCRdb re-called the PCR reads, giving one row per CDR3 protein. The table lists about 16,000 distinct CDR3 sequences, roughly 80% of them singletons, with approximately 9.1% in the top ten. Their antigen targets remain unknown. Treatment specified: 10-day PBMC culture with coronavirus spike peptide pools or control peptides (ViraFEST assay). The material sequenced was CD4+ T cells from blood, cultured in vitro, taken after SARS-CoV-2 vaccination. The receptors originated from a human donor who received a COVID-19 vaccine.

CDR3 nucleotide sequence: TGTGCCAGCAGCTCAGGGATGGAATACGAGCAGTACTTC. This encodes CASSSGMEYEQYF. The chain combines TRBV11-3 with TRBJ2-1; D perhaps matches TRBD1 (5 bases). TRBJ2-7 explains the end of the DNA better; the J call may be wrong. Germline CDR1 is SGHNT and CDR2 is YENEEA. This CDR3 is 13 amino acids long.

This clonotype was observed a single time. This chain connects TRBV20-1 to TRBJ1-6, with D possibly TRBD1 on 6 matching bases. Germline V gene lookup returns CDR1 DFQATT and CDR2 SNEGSKA (reference sequence). The CDR3 consists of 20 residues. V dropped 0 bases and J dropped 1 base, with 22 bases sitting between them. The chain's CDR3 is CSARDLGLGGRGSYNSPLHF. CDR3 in DNA: TGCAGTGCTAGAGATTTGGGGCTGGGGGGGCGCGGGTCCTATAATTCACCCCTCCACTTT.

The J gene is TRBJ1-6, the V gene TRBV30, with D perhaps matching TRBD1 (5 bases). V gave up 1 base and J gave up 16 bases, with 11 bases separating them. This CDR3 region has 11 residues. Per germline, CDR1 GTSNPN and CDR2 SVGIG (reference sequence). This CDR3 is CAWSAIRVLHF. CDR3 in DNA: TGTGCCTGGAGTGCCATCAGGGTACTCCACTTT.

This chain connects TRBV5-4 to TRBJ1-4, with D unclear. CDR3 length equals 14 residues. V gave up 1 base and J gave up 4 bases, with 8 bases separating them. CDR1 is SGHNT, CDR2 YYREEE, per germline (reference sequence). In DNA form, the CDR3 reads TGTGCCAGCAGCTTGACAGTAAATAATGAAAAACTGTTTTTT. The encoded protein is CASSLTVNNEKLFF.

The chain links TRBV20-1 to TRBJ2-5, with TRBD2 matching over 13 bases. V lost 2 bases, J lost 2 bases, and 8 bases stayed unmatched. Per the germline V gene, CDR1 is DFQATT and CDR2 is SNEGSKA (reference sequence). The length of the CDR3 is 17 residues. Here the CDR3 reads CSARPGLAGDHQETQYF. In DNA, the CDR3 is TGCAGTGCTAGACCCGGACTAGCGGGGGACCATCAAGAGACCCAGTACTTC.

This clonotype was recorded a few times. The chain has TRBV20-1 and TRBJ1-3; 7 bases are a match to TRBD1. CDR1 DFQATT and CDR2 SNEGSKA come from the germline V gene (reference sequence). Losses at the gene ends were 6 bases for V and 3 bases for J; bases not matched to a gene: 11. The CDR3 contains 15 residues. CDR3 nucleotide sequence: TGCAGTGCGCGGCCAAACAGGGGTCATGGAAACACCATATATTTT. Protein sequence: CSARPNRGHGNTIYF.

The CDR3, as DNA: TGCAGTGCTAGGGGAAATGAGGGGGAAGGCACTGAAGCTTTCTTT. Translation: CSARGNEGEGTEAFF. The J gene is TRBJ1-1, the V gene TRBV20-1, with D tentatively TRBD1 (6 bases). Germline CDR1 and CDR2: DFQATT and SNEGSKA (reference sequence). This CDR3 is built from 15 residues. The V end was cut by 3 bases, the J end by 4 bases, with 18 bases between.

The V gene is TRBV27, the J gene TRBJ1-5, with TRBD1 as a possible D gene (6 bases). V dropped 6 bases and J dropped 2 bases, with 14 bases sitting between them. Looked up from germline, CDR1 is MNHEY and CDR2 is SMNVEV (reference sequence). The CDR3 spans 15 residues. CDR3 sequence reads: CASSPTGLGNQPQHF. The CDR3 DNA follows: TGTGCCAGCAGCCCTACAGGGCTGGGCAATCAGCCCCAGCATTTT.

The rearrangement uses TRBV29-1 and TRBJ2-2, with 15 nucleotides matching TRBD2. Trimming at V came to 7 bases and at J to 6 bases, leaving 3 bases not matched to a gene. CDR3 length: 14 amino acids. CDR1 is SQVTM, CDR2 ANQGSEA, per germline. CDR3 amino acids: CSDRTSGGAGELFF. In nucleotides, the CDR3 is TGCAGCGATAGGACTAGCGGGGGGGCCGGGGAGCTGTTTTTT.

In this sample, this clonotype is medium-sized. The rearrangement links TRBV6-1 to TRBJ2-3; 9 nucleotides agree with TRBD2. With V trimmed by 7 bases and J by 4 bases, 9 bases remained unmatched. Germline-derived CDR1 and CDR2 are MNHNS and SASEGT. This CDR3 contains 15 residues. CDR3 in DNA: TGTGCCAGCACCAACCGAGCGGGGGGTTCAGATACGCAGTATTTT. This encodes CASTNRAGGSDTQYF.

The V gene is TRBV24-1, the J gene TRBJ2-3, with 15 positions matching TRBD2. The trim removed 4 bases at V and 0 bases at J, leaving 10 bases unmatched. The CDR3 has 20 residues. Germline V CDR1 and CDR2: KGHDR, SFDVKD. CDR3 coding DNA: TGTGCCACCAGTGACCCAGGGGGACTAGCGGGGGGCCCTAGCACAGATACGCAGTATTTT. This translates into CATSDPGGLAGGPSTDTQYF.

The chain joins TRBV20-1 to TRBJ1-6; D gene ambiguous. Germline V lookup: CDR1 DFQATT, CDR2 SNEGSKA (reference sequence). The CDR3 is made up of 12 amino acids. Trimming shortened V by 3 bases and J by 7 bases, and 7 bases separated the two germline ends. CDR3 coding DNA: TGCAGTGCTAGTCGCCTGAATTCACCCCTCCACTTT. Protein: CSASRLNSPLHF.

The V and J genes are TRBV20-1 and TRBJ2-7, with D possibly being TRBD1 or TRBD2 (5 bases each). The V end was cut by 3 bases, the J end by 2 bases, with 17 bases between. The V gene's germline CDR1 is DFQATT and CDR2 SNEGSKA (reference sequence). CDR3 length equals 15 residues. CDR3 in amino acids: CSASGWVPGPYEQYF. CDR3 coding DNA: TGCAGTGCTAGTGGGTGGGTCCCGGGGCCCTACGAGCAGTACTTC.

This clonotype was recorded a few times. The chain uses TRBV30 and TRBJ1-2; 10 bases align to TRBD1. The junction had 8 bases not matched to a gene; V was cut back by 2 bases and J by 8 bases. The CDR3 is 14 amino acids. Germline V gene data show CDR1 as GTSNPN and CDR2 as SVGIG (reference sequence). The CDR3 sequence: CAWSRDRGREGYTF. CDR3 DNA sequence: TGTGCCTGGAGTAGGGACAGGGGAAGGGAGGGCTACACCTTC. The whole variable domain, remainder taken from reference TRBV30 and TRBJ1-2, is SQTIHQWPATLVQPVGSPLSLECTVEGTSNPNLYWYRQAAGRGLQLLFYSVGIGQISSEVPQNLSASRPQDRQFILSSKKLLLSDSGFYLCAWSRDRGREGYTFGSGTRLTVV.